The 7 T cell receptor beta chains below were found in one sample sequenced in a study of Ad26.COV2.S vaccination and SARS-CoV-2 variants. The treatment is: over 15 received Ad26.COV2.S at low or high dose, single or two shots; roughly 5 received placebo; per-sample allocation not given. On day 63 after the first injection, vaccine and placebo recipients gave samples. Sequencing used immunoSEQ multiplex PCR; TCRdb keeps in-frame clones, though not all of them. The repertoire holds fewer than 400,000 clones, with around four fifths as singletons. The sequences come from peripheral blood, collected in a trial of Ad26.COV2.S vaccine versus placebo. All receptors derive from a person aged 18-60 years who received the Ad26.COV2.S COVID-19 vaccine or a placebo.

This chain links TRBV9 with TRBJ2-1, with D tentatively TRBD2 (6 bases). The CDR3 covers 17 residues. The V end lost 0 bases, the J end lost 7 bases, and 20 bases lay between the germline ends. CDR1 is SGDLS, CDR2 YYNGEE, per germline. This CDR3 reads CASSVGGGGLALNEQFF. DNA for the CDR3: TGTGCCAGCAGCGTAGGGGGAGGAGGGCTAGCTTTGAATGAGCAGTTCTTC.

The chain recombines TRBV2 with TRBJ2-5, with TRBD2 identical over 10 bases. There are 14 residues in the CDR3. Germline-derived CDR1 and CDR2 are SNHLY and FYNNEI. The V gene end was trimmed by 1 base and the J gene end by 5 bases; junction bases not matched to a gene: 1. CDR3 sequence: CASSEVSGGETQYF. The CDR3 nucleotides are TGTGCCAGCAGTGAAGTTAGCGGGGGGGAGACCCAGTACTTC.

This clone appeared once. V is TRBV6-6 and J is TRBJ1-5, with no clear D. CDR1 and CDR2 from the germline V gene are MNHNY and SVGAGI (reference sequence). Trimming removed 1 base from V and 2 bases from J, with 3 bases in between. This CDR3 is built from 13 residues. CDR3: CASSYFGNQPQHF. The CDR3 DNA follows: TGTGCCAGCAGTTACTTCGGCAATCAGCCCCAGCATTTT.

This clone was counted a single time. V is TRBV6-5 and J is TRBJ1-4; 7 nucleotides line up with TRBD1. J gave up 4 bases and V 5 bases, and 4 bases lay outside the gene matches. This CDR3 spans 14 amino acids. CDR1 and CDR2 from the germline V gene are MNHEY and SVGAGI. CDR3 in amino acids: CASSRRDSNEKLFF. DNA for the CDR3: TGTGCCAGCAGTCGGCGGGACAGTAATGAAAAACTGTTTTTT.

This clone was counted between two and nine times. V and J are TRBV7-9 and TRBJ1-1, with TRBD1 as a possible D gene (5 bases). The CDR3 consists of 14 residues. Germline V gives CDR1 SEHNR, CDR2 FQNEAQ (reference sequence). V lost 1 base and J lost 6, with 12 bases in between. CDR3 nucleotide sequence: TGTGCCAGCAGCTTAGGGGACGAACGGTCTGAAGCTTTCTTT. As protein: CASSLGDERSEAFF.

This chain connects TRBV27 to TRBJ2-3; D could derive from TRBD1 or TRBD2 (6 bases each). The CDR3 is 15 residues long. Deletions cut 3 bases from V and 4 bases from J, with 14 bases between. In germline, CDR1 is MNHEY, CDR2 SMNVEV (reference sequence). The DNA for the CDR3 is TGTGCCAGCAGTTTTTGGTCAGGGGAGGCAGATACGCAGTATTTT. Translation gives CASSFWSGEADTQYF.

The J gene is TRBJ1-2, the V gene TRBV20-1; D remains unclear. This CDR3 is 10 amino acids long. CDR1 DFQATT and CDR2 SNEGSKA come from the germline V gene (reference sequence). The germline V and J ends were trimmed by 5 bases and 0 bases, with 1 base remaining between them. The DNA of the CDR3 is TGCAGTGCTGCTAACTATGGCTACACCTTC. Translation: CSAANYGYTF.